Listed below are T cell receptor beta chains from one sample, sequenced in a study of beta chain features in type 1 diabetes. The protocol was immunoSEQ multiplex PCR, while the TCRdb copy is restricted to in-frame clones and leaves out a portion. The sample has 600,000 to 700,000 clones, about an eighth seen once. Material: naive CD4+ T cells from blood. The source of these receptors is a man younger than 35 with type 1 diabetes. Each CDR3 is given with its conserved first and last residue. A D gene is named only where the DNA matches it firmly. A row's size may be missing; if present it is once, few, many or a size class.

v_call: TRBV30; clone_size: NA; d_call: NA; j_call: TRBJ2-3; cdr3_nt: TGTGCCTGGAGCGATCCCTCGGACAGCACAGATACGCAGTATTTT; cdr3_aa: CAWSDPSDSTDTQYF
v_call: TRBV30; clone_size: few; d_call: NA; j_call: TRBJ1-1; cdr3_nt: TGTGCCTGGAGTTCCCCTCCCCTGAACACTGAAGCTTTCTTT; cdr3_aa: CAWSSPPLNTEAFF
v_call: TRBV29-1; clone_size: NA; d_call: NA; j_call: TRBJ2-7; cdr3_nt: TGCAGCGTTGAGCAGGGTTACGGCGAGCAGTACTTC; cdr3_aa: CSVEQGYGEQYF
v_call: TRBV5-1; clone_size: NA; d_call: NA; j_call: TRBJ2-5; cdr3_nt: TGCGCCAGCAGCACCGGGGTTGGAGAGACCCAGTACTTC; cdr3_aa: CASSTGVGETQYF
v_call: TRBV30; clone_size: NA; d_call: TRBD1; j_call: TRBJ2-7; cdr3_nt: TGTGCCTGGTCACACAGGGGGCTGGGAGAGCAGTACTTC; cdr3_aa: CAWSHRGLGEQYF
v_call: TRBV9; clone_size: few; d_call: NA; j_call: TRBJ2-3; cdr3_nt: TGTGCCAGCAGCGTAATAGAGGATACGCAGTATTTT; cdr3_aa: CASSVIEDTQYF
v_call: TRBV4-1; clone_size: NA; d_call: NA; j_call: TRBJ2-1; cdr3_nt: TGCGCCAGCAGACAAGTCGGACAGGAGGGGCGTGAGCAGTTCTTC; cdr3_aa: CASRQVGQEGREQFF
v_call: TRBV28; clone_size: few; d_call: NA; j_call: TRBJ2-7; cdr3_nt: TGTGCCAGCAGTCCCAGCTCCTACGAGCAGTACTTC; cdr3_aa: CASSPSSYEQYF
v_call: TRBV4-1; clone_size: few; d_call: TRBD2; j_call: TRBJ2-5; cdr3_nt: TGCGCCAGCAGCCAAGTCCCAGCGGGGGGCCGGGAGACCCAGTACTTC; cdr3_aa: CASSQVPAGGRETQYF
v_call: TRBV29-1; clone_size: few; d_call: TRBD1; j_call: TRBJ2-7; cdr3_nt: TGCAGCGCCGGGACAGTAGCCTACGAGCAGTACTTC; cdr3_aa: CSAGTVAYEQYF
v_call: TRBV6-5; clone_size: NA; d_call: TRBD1; j_call: TRBJ1-5; cdr3_nt: TGTGCCTCCAGGGAAGGGGGCAAGAATCAGCCCCAGCATTTT; cdr3_aa: CASREGGKNQPQHF
v_call: TRBV5-6; clone_size: few; d_call: NA; j_call: TRBJ2-1; cdr3_nt: TGTGCCAGCAGCTTGGGGGGTTATACGGACAATGAGCAGTTCTTC; cdr3_aa: CASSLGGYTDNEQFF
v_call: TRBV2; clone_size: NA; d_call: NA; j_call: TRBJ1-2; cdr3_nt: TGTGCCAGCAGTGAAGGTGGTAGCTATGGCTACACCTTC; cdr3_aa: CASSEGGSYGYTF
v_call: TRBV10-2; clone_size: once; d_call: NA; j_call: TRBJ1-1; cdr3_nt: TGCGCCAGCAAGAGGACAGAGAACACTGAAGCTTTCTTT; cdr3_aa: CASKRTENTEAFF
v_call: TRBV9; clone_size: NA; d_call: TRBD2; j_call: TRBJ2-1; cdr3_nt: TGTGCCAGCAGCGTAGCGGCTAGCGGGGGGATCTCCTACAATGAGCAGTTCTTC; cdr3_aa: CASSVAASGGISYNEQFF
v_call: TRBV28; clone_size: NA; d_call: NA; j_call: TRBJ2-2; cdr3_nt: TGTGCCAGCAGCCCTTCAGGGGTTTTCGGGGAGCTGTTTTTT; cdr3_aa: CASSPSGVFGELFF
v_call: TRBV29-1; clone_size: few; d_call: TRBD2; j_call: TRBJ2-1; cdr3_nt: TGCAGCGTTGAAGGTCGGGGGGGTTTAAATGAGCAGTTCTTC; cdr3_aa: CSVEGRGGLNEQFF
v_call: TRBV14; clone_size: NA; d_call: TRBD2; j_call: TRBJ2-6; cdr3_nt: TGTGCCAGCGTACTAGCGGGGGGGCCTGGGGCCAACGTCCTGACTTTC; cdr3_aa: CASVLAGGPGANVLTF
v_call: TRBV6-6; clone_size: NA; d_call: NA; j_call: TRBJ1-1; cdr3_nt: TGTGCCAGCACCAACCTACAGGGCGCCGCTTTCTTT; cdr3_aa: CASTNLQGAAFF
v_call: TRBV19; clone_size: NA; d_call: NA; j_call: TRBJ2-3; cdr3_nt: TGTGCCAGTAGTATACAATCAAGGGGAGCCCACACAGATACGCAGTATTTT; cdr3_aa: CASSIQSRGAHTDTQYF
v_call: TRBV5-1; clone_size: NA; d_call: NA; j_call: TRBJ2-1; cdr3_nt: TGCGCCAGCAGCTTGTTGTCGCGGGGGCCACCCAATGAGCAGTTCTTC; cdr3_aa: CASSLLSRGPPNEQFF
v_call: TRBV28; clone_size: NA; d_call: NA; j_call: TRBJ2-3; cdr3_nt: TGTGCCAGCACCAGGGGGGAAGATACAGATACGCAGTATTTT; cdr3_aa: CASTRGEDTDTQYF
v_call: TRBV19; clone_size: NA; d_call: NA; j_call: TRBJ1-1; cdr3_nt: TGTGCCAGTAGTGTGGACCGGGGGGACACTGAAGCTTTCTTT; cdr3_aa: CASSVDRGDTEAFF
v_call: TRBV6-5; clone_size: NA; d_call: TRBD1; j_call: TRBJ2-7; cdr3_nt: TGTGCCAGCAGAAACGGACAGGGATCCTACGAGCAGTACTTC; cdr3_aa: CASRNGQGSYEQYF
v_call: TRBV5-1; clone_size: few; d_call: NA; j_call: TRBJ2-7; cdr3_nt: TGCGCCAGCAGCTTGGCGCAGGGGCCATACGAGCAGTACTTC; cdr3_aa: CASSLAQGPYEQYF
v_call: TRBV9; clone_size: NA; d_call: NA; j_call: TRBJ2-3; cdr3_nt: TGTGCCAGCAGCGTATCGGATTGGAGCCCTTCACAAGATACGCAGTATTTT; cdr3_aa: CASSVSDWSPSQDTQYF
v_call: TRBV6-1; clone_size: NA; d_call: NA; j_call: TRBJ1-6; cdr3_nt: TGTGCCAGCATTTGGGACGACTCCCTCAGATCACCCCTCCACTTT; cdr3_aa: CASIWDDSLRSPLHF
v_call: TRBV28; clone_size: NA; d_call: TRBD1; j_call: TRBJ1-2; cdr3_nt: TGTGCCAGCAGTTTCCAATCCGGGGCAGGGGGCTCTGGTGGCTACACCTTC; cdr3_aa: CASSFQSGAGGSGGYTF
v_call: TRBV29-1; clone_size: NA; d_call: NA; j_call: TRBJ1-1; cdr3_nt: TGCAGCGTTGAGTGGGTTTGGGGGGAAGCTTTCTTT; cdr3_aa: CSVEWVWGEAFF
v_call: TRBV30; clone_size: few; d_call: NA; j_call: TRBJ1-4; cdr3_nt: TGTGCCTGGAGTGAACAGGGAAATAATGAAAAACTGTTTTTT; cdr3_aa: CAWSEQGNNEKLFF
v_call: TRBV28; clone_size: once; d_call: NA; j_call: TRBJ2-3; cdr3_nt: TGTGCCAGCAGTTTATCGCTCGGGGGCTCTGATACGCAGTATTTT; cdr3_aa: CASSLSLGGSDTQYF
v_call: TRBV28; clone_size: few; d_call: NA; j_call: TRBJ2-5; cdr3_nt: TGTGCCAGCAGATTACGCCAGTGGGAGACCCAGTACTTC; cdr3_aa: CASRLRQWETQYF
v_call: TRBV4-1; clone_size: few; d_call: TRBD1; j_call: TRBJ1-5; cdr3_nt: TGCGCCAGCAGCCATAGTGGGGACAGCATGGGAAATCAGCCCCAGCATTTT; cdr3_aa: CASSHSGDSMGNQPQHF
v_call: TRBV15; clone_size: NA; d_call: TRBD1; j_call: TRBJ2-7; cdr3_nt: TGTGCCACCAGCAGGAAAGGACAGGGGATCCACGAGCAGTACTTC; cdr3_aa: CATSRKGQGIHEQYF
v_call: TRBV4-1; clone_size: NA; d_call: TRBD1; j_call: TRBJ1-2; cdr3_nt: TGCGCCAGCTCTCCAAGGACAGGGGACGGCTACACCTTC; cdr3_aa: CASSPRTGDGYTF
v_call: TRBV5-1; clone_size: few; d_call: NA; j_call: TRBJ2-7; cdr3_nt: TGCGCCAGCAGCTTGGCCTTGGATAACTACGAGCAGTACTTC; cdr3_aa: CASSLALDNYEQYF